The present T cell receptor beta chain was sequenced within a study of blood T cell repertoires in COVID-19. On the study more broadly: Collection of acute and convalescent COVID-19 samples took place in the United States, Italy and Spain. Sample material is recorded as cDNA or gDNA derived from T cells, B-cell-depleted T cells, or PBMCs.

Source study methods: How many nucleated cells were present was estimated from reference gene primer amplification. Method: immunoSEQ multiplex PCR; TCRdb's copy keeps in-frame clones and lacks some. That table furnishes V, J and clone size, whereas the DNA furnished D and trimming. The sample records 75,000 to 100,000 clones, around 80% being singletons. Looked up from germline, CDR1 is SGHAT and CDR2 is FQNNGV. This CDR3 contains 16 residues. V dropped 0 bases and J dropped 4; count of bases not matched to a gene: 6. This TCR was recovered from a man aged 50-59 years with active or convalescent COVID-19. The rearrangement links TRBV11-2 to TRBJ2-5, with TRBD2 identical over 9 bases. The source material was peripheral blood. The CDR3 protein is CASSLDRLAGLETQYF. The CDR3 DNA is TGTGCCAGCAGCTTAGATCGCCTAGCGGGGTTAGAGACCCAGTACTTC. The variable domain in full, completed from reference TRBV11-2 and TRBJ2-5, reads EAGVAQSPRYKIIEKRQSVAFWCNPISGHATLYWYQQILGQGPKLLIQFQNNGVVDDSQLPKDRFSAERLKGVDSTLKIQPAKLEDSAVYLCASSLDRLAGLETQYFGPGTRLLVL.